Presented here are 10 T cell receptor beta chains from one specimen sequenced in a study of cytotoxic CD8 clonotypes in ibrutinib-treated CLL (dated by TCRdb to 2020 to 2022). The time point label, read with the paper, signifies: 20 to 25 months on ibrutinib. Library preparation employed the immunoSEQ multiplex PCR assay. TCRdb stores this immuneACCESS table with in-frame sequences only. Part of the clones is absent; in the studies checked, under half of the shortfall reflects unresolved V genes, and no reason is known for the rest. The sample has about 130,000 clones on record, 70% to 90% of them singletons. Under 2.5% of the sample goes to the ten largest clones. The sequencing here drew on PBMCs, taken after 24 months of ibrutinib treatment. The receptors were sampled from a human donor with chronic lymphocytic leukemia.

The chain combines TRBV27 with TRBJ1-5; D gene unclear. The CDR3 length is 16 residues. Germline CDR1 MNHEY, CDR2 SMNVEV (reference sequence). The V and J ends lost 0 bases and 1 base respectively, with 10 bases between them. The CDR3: CASSLSARLSNQPQHF. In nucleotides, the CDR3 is TGTGCCAGCAGTTTATCCGCTAGATTAAGCAATCAGCCCCAGCATTTT.

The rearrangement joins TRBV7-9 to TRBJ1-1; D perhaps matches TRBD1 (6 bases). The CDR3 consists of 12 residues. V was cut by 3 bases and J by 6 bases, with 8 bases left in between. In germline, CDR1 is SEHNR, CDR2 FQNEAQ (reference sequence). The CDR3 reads CASSFDRSEAFF. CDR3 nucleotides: TGTGCCAGCAGCTTCGACAGGTCTGAAGCTTTCTTT.

The DNA for the CDR3 is TGTGCCAGCAGGGTCACCGGGACAGGTAATCAGCCCCAGCATTTT. Protein: CASRVTGTGNQPQHF. This rearrangement joins TRBV6-1 to TRBJ1-5; 8 bases agree with TRBD1. The CDR3 has 15 amino acids. Germline values: CDR1 MNHNS, CDR2 SASEGT. The J segment lost 4 bases and the V segment lost 6 bases, leaving 8 bases of the junction unmatched.

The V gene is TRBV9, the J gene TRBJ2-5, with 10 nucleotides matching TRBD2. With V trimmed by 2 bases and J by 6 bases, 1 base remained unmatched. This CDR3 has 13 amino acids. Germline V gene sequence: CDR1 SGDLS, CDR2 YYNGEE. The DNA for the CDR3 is TGTGCCAGCAGCGTGGGACTAGCGAAGACCCAGTACTTC. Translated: CASSVGLAKTQYF. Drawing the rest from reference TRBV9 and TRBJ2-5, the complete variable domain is DSGVTQTPKHLITATGQRVTLRCSPRSGDLSVYWYQQSLDQGLQFLIQYYNGEERAKGNILERFSAQQFPDLHSELNLSSLELGDSALYFCASSVGLAKTQYFGPGTRLLVL.

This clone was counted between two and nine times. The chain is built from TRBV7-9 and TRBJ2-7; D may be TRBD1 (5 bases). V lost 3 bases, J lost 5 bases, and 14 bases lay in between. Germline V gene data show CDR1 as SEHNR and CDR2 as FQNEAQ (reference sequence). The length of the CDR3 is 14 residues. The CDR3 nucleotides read TGTGCCAGCAGCTTCGGGCAGGGAAACAACGAGCAGTACTTC. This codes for CASSFGQGNNEQYF.

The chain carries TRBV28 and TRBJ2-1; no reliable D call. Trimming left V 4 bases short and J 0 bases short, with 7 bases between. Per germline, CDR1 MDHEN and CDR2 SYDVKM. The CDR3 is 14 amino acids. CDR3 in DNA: TGTGCCAGCAGTTCTGCAAGCTCCTACAATGAGCAGTTCTTC. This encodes CASSSASSYNEQFF.

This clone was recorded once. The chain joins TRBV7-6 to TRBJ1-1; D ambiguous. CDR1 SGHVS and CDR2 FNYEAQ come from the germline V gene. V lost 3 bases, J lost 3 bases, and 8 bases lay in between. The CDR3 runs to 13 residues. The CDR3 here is CASSLQLYTEAFF. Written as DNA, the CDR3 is TGTGCCAGCAGCTTGCAGCTTTACACTGAAGCTTTCTTT.

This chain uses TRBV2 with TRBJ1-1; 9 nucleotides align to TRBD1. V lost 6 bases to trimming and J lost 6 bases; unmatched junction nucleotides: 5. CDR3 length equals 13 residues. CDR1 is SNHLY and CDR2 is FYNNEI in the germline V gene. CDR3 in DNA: TGTGCCAGCAGCGGACAGGGGAGATCTGAAGCTTTCTTT. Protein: CASSGQGRSEAFF.

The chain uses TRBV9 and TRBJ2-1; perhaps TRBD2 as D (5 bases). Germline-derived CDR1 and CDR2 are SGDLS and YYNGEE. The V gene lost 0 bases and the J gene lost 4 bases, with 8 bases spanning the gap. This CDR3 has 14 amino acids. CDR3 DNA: TGTGCCAGCAGCGTAGGCGGGCAATACAATGAGCAGTTCTTC. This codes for CASSVGGQYNEQFF.

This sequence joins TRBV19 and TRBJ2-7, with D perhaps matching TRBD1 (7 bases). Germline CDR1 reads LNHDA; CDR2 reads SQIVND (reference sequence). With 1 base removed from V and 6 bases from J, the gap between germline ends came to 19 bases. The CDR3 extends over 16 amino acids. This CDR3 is CASSIGKTGRSGEQYF. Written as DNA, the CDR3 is TGTGCCAGTAGTATAGGGAAGACAGGGCGTAGCGGCGAGCAGTACTTC.